This T cell receptor beta chain derives from a study of blood T cell repertoires in COVID-19. Turning to the study itself: PBMCs, B-cell-depleted T cells, or T cells provided the cDNA or gDNA that made up the material.

In the source study's methods: Reference gene primer amplification gave nucleated cell count estimates. Generated by immunoSEQ multiplex PCR, the TCRdb table keeps only in-frame clones and is missing some. V, J and clone size are taken as reported in that table, and D and trimming were inferred from the DNA itself. Among 85,000 to 90,000 clones listed, approximately 79% were seen once. This CDR3 contains 14 residues. V was pared by 5 bases and J by 5 bases, with 11 bases of the junction left unmatched. The germline gives CDR1 GTSNPN, CDR2 SVGIG (reference sequence). Sequencing was done on a sample of peripheral blood. The rearrangement uses TRBV30 and TRBJ1-1, with 7 bases that match TRBD1. The TCR sequence derives from a man aged 70 or older with acute or convalescent COVID-19. The CDR3 here is CAWVGQAVRTEAFF. The CDR3 region has the DNA TGTGCCTGGGTAGGACAGGCTGTGAGGACTGAAGCTTTCTTT.